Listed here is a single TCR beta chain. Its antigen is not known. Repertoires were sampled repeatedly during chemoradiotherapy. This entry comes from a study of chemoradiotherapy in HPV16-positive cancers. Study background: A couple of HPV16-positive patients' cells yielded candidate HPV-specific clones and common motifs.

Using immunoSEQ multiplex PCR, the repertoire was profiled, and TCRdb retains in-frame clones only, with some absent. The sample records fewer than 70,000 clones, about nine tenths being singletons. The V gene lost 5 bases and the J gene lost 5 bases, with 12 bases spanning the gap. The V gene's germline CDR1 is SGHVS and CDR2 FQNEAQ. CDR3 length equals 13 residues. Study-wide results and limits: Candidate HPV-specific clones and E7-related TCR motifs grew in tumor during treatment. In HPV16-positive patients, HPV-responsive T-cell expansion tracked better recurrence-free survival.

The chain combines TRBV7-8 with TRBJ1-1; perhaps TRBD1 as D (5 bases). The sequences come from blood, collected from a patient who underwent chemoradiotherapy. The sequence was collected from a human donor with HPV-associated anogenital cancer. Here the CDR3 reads CASSPGDKTEAFF. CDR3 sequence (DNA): TGTGCCAGCAGCCCGGGGGATAAAACTGAAGCTTTCTTT.